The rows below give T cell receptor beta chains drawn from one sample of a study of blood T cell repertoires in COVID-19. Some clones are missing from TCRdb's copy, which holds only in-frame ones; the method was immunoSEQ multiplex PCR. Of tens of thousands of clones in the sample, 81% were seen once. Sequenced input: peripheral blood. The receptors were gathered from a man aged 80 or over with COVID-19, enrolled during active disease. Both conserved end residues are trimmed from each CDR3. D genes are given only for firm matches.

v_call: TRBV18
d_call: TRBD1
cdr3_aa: ASSPDRDRKAF

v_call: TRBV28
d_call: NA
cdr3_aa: ASSFPTAWDYGYT

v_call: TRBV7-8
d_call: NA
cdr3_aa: ASSFPGTDTQY

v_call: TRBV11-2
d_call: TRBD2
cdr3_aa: ASSLERGASYEQY

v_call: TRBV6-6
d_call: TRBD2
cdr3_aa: ASSYLAGASEQY

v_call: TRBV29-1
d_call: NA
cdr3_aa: SVESGGGGYGYT

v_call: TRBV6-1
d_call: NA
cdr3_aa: ASSETWASDTQY

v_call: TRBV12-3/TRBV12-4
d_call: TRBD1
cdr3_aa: ASRTGGQETQY

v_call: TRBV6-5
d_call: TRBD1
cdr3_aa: ASSYGTGGHYEQY

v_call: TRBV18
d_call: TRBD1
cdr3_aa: ASSPNRGSSYEQY

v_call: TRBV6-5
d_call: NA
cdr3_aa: ASRYTGSYEQY

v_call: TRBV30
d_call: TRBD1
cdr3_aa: AWSVRTGGRDTQY

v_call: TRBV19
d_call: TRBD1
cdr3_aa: ASSIGNLGQGYGYT

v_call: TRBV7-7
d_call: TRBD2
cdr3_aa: ASSLGGLAGGAQETQY

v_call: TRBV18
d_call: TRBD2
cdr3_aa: ASSPGTSGRLGEQF

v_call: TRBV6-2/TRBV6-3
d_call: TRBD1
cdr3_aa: ASSYLDREYEQY